The T cell receptor beta chain described here comes from a study of graft-versus-host responses after intestinal transplantation. The method was immunoSEQ multiplex PCR; TCRdb's version includes in-frame clones alone and lacks a portion of them. Of roughly 70,000 clones listed, over 75% are singletons. Germline CDR1 MNHNS, CDR2 SASEGT. The CDR3 spans 15 residues. Trimming cost V 3 bases and J 7 bases, with 15 bases left between them. A note on this clone: The antigen is unknown.

This clonotype was sampled from a human donor who was the organ donor for an intestinal transplant. The gene calls are TRBV6-1 and TRBJ1-4; tentatively, D is TRBD1 (6 bases). Source: unstimulated CD4+ T cells sorted from spleen or lymph node cells, taken before transplant. In nucleotides, the CDR3 is TGTGCCAGCAGTGACTCTACAGGGTGGTTTGAAAAACTGTTTTTT. This codes for CASSDSTGWFEKLFF.